This paragraph reports one T cell receptor (beta chain). The sample belongs to a study of shared clonotypes between healthy human individuals. The authors' processing: ImmunoSEQ output held junction-only sequences without quality scores, so filtering differed. TCRdb's table, derived via immunoSEQ multiplex PCR, lists solely in-frame clones and lacks some. Clonal size and the V and J genes are those of that table, whereas D and trimming came from the DNA. The table has about 1.5 million clones, approximately 98% seen once; the top ten hold around 0.45%. Looked up from germline, CDR1 is MDHEN and CDR2 is SYDVKM. There are 13 residues in the CDR3. Trimming shortened V by 9 bases and J by 5 bases, and 16 bases separated the two germline ends. Healthy adults negative for HIV, lacking recent acute infections or vaccinations, served as donors. Those who donated, Caucasian adults without exception, all lived in Nashville, Tennessee.

Sequencing input: naive CD4+ T cells sorted from blood. Subset: CD45RA+ positively selected. The TCR comes from a man aged 25 to 45 in good health. This rearrangement joins TRBV28 to TRBJ1-2; weak D call: TRBD1 (5 bases). This CDR3 is CASRKWGVYGYTF. The DNA of the CDR3 is TGTGCCAGTAGGAAGTGGGGGGTGTATGGCTACACCTTC.